These T cell receptor beta chains were read from a single sample in a study of Ad26.COV2.S vaccination and SARS-CoV-2 variants. The table came from immunoSEQ multiplex PCR; TCRdb's copy has only in-frame clones and leaves some out. The repertoire consists of about 470,000 clones, with less than 95% occurring once and the leading ten covering roughly 4.3%. Sequencing used peripheral blood, obtained in a trial of Ad26.COV2.S vaccine versus placebo. All receptors come from a person between 18 and 59 years old who received the Ad26.COV2.S COVID-19 vaccine or a placebo. The CDR3 runs from the conserved cysteine through the conserved F or W. The order of the fields is D gene, clone size, J gene, V gene, CDR3 protein, CDR3 DNA. The D gene is left open where the match is weak. Rows may omit the clone size; those that give it use once, few, many or a size class.

TRBD1	.	TRBJ2-3	TRBV2	CASRDGTGTDTQYF	TGTGCCAGCAGAGATGGGACAGGCACAGATACGCAGTATTTT
.	.	TRBJ2-7	TRBV11-2	CASSLGGGSYEQYF	TGTGCCAGCAGCTTAGGTGGCGGATCCTACGAGCAGTACTTC
TRBD2	.	TRBJ2-1	TRBV7-9	CASSPLAGVQGNEQFF	TGTGCCAGCAGCCCCCTAGCGGGAGTACAGGGCAATGAGCAGTTCTTC
TRBD2	.	TRBJ2-1	TRBV18	CASSLGTSGYNEQFF	TGTGCCAGCTCACTCGGGACTAGCGGTTACAATGAGCAGTTCTTC
TRBD1	.	TRBJ1-6	TRBV9	CASSAGTGGAVGSPLHF	TGTGCCAGCAGCGCTGGGACAGGGGGCGCAGTGGGCTCACCCCTCCACTTT
.	.	TRBJ1-2	TRBV28	CASSLISGAAYGYTF	TGTGCCAGCAGTTTAATTTCGGGGGCGGCCTATGGCTACACCTTC
TRBD2	.	TRBJ2-5	TRBV11-3	CASSSGLAGGPEETQYF	TGTGCCAGCAGCTCAGGACTAGCGGGAGGGCCGGAAGAGACCCAGTACTTC
.	.	TRBJ1-3	TRBV3-1/TRBV3-2	CASSQDVRQGNTIYF	TGTGCCAGCAGCCAAGATGTGAGACAGGGAAACACCATATATTTT
.	.	TRBJ1-5	TRBV6-4	CASRTPGDGPSNQPQHF	TGTGCCAGCAGGACACCGGGGGACGGTCCTAGCAATCAGCCCCAGCATTTT
.	once	TRBJ1-4	TRBV5-6	CASSLNEKLFF	TGTGCCAGCAGCCTGAATGAAAAACTGTTTTTT
.	.	TRBJ2-1	TRBV7-8	CASSLIELNEQFF	TGTGCCAGCAGCTTAATCGAACTAAATGAGCAGTTCTTC
.	.	TRBJ2-1	TRBV12-5	CASGQTSTVWGEQFF	TGTGCTAGTGGGCAGACTAGTACCGTTTGGGGTGAGCAGTTCTTC
.	.	TRBJ2-7	TRBV28	CASSPPEGLYEQYF	TGTGCCAGCAGTCCCCCAGAAGGCTTGTACGAGCAGTACTTC
TRBD2	few	TRBJ2-4	TRBV7-2	CASSRILAGVTIQYF	TGTGCCAGCAGCCGGATACTAGCGGGAGTTACCATTCAGTACTTC
TRBD1	.	TRBJ1-1	TRBV5-1	CASSLTSRTGENTEAFF	TGCGCCAGCAGCTTGACCTCACGGACAGGGGAGAACACTGAAGCTTTCTTT
TRBD1	.	TRBJ2-2	TRBV2	CARRDLGQGATGELFF	TGTGCCAGGCGTGACTTAGGACAGGGGGCCACCGGGGAGCTGTTTTTT
TRBD1	.	TRBJ1-4	TRBV18	CASSPRPTGYGEKLFF	TGTGCCAGCTCACCCCGGCCGACAGGGTATGGCGAAAAACTGTTTTTT
.	.	TRBJ2-5	TRBV11-2	CASTLHQGETQYF	TGTGCCAGCACCCTACATCAGGGGGAGACCCAGTACTTC